This T cell receptor (beta chain) was observed in a study of CD8 T cells in ankylosing spondylitis. TCR beta libraries were made by quantitative 5'-RACE with molecular barcodes. TCRdb re-analysed the 5' RACE reads in MiXCR, keeping a single row per CDR3 protein. The sample lists about 89,000 distinct CDR3 sequences, 27% occurring once. The germline V gene encodes CDR1 MGHRA and CDR2 YSYEKL. CDR3 size: 13 residues. Between the trimmed V and J ends, which lost 4 bases and 4 bases, there was a span of 10 bases. This clonotype appeared a few times. Its antigen remains unidentified. Study results and limitations: Ankylosing spondylitis blood seemed to carry a telltale TCR beta motif made of under 10 highly homologous variants. Existing reports had already noted some motif variants in reactive arthritis synovial fluid and blood.

The receptor was derived from a male donor with ankylosing spondylitis or in good health (not recorded which). The chain is built from TRBV4-1 and TRBJ2-5; tentatively, D is TRBD2 (6 bases). The sample consisted of blood, either unsorted or a sorted T cell fraction (not recorded which). Here the CDR3 reads CASSRLVRETQYF. The CDR3, as DNA: TGCGCCAGCAGCCGACTAGTTCGAGAGACCCAGTACTTC.